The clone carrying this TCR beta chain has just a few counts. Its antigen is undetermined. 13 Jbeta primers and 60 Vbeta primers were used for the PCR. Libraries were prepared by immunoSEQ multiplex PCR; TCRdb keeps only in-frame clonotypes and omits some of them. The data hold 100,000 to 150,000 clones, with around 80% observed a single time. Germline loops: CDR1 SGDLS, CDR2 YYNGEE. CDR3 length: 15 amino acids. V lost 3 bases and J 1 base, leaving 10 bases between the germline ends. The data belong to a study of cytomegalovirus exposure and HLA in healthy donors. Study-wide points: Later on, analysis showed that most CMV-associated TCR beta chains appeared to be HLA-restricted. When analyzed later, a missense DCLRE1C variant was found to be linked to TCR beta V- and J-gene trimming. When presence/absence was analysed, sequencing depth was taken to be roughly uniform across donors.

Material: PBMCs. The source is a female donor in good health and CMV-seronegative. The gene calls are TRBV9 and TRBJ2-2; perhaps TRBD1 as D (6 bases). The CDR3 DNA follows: TGTGCCAGCAGCGGATCGGGACAGAACACCGGGGAGCTGTTTTTT. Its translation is CASSGSGQNTGELFF.